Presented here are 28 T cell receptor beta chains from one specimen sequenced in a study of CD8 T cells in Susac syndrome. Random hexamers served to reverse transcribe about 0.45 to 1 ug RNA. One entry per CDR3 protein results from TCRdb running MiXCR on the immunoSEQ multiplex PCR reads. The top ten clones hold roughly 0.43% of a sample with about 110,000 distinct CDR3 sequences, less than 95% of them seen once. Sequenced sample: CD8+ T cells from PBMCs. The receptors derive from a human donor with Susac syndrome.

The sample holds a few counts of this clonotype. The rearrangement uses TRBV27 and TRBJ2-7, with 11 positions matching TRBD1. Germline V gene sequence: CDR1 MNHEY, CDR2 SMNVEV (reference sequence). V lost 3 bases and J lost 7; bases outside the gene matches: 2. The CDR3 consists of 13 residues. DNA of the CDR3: TGTGCCAGCAGTTTGGACAGGGGGCGGGAGCAGTACTTC. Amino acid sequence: CASSLDRGREQYF.

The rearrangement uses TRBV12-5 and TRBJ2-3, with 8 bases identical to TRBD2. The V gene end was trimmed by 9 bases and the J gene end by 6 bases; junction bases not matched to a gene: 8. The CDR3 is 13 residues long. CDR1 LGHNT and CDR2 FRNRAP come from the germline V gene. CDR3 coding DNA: TGTGCTAGATCAGGGACTAGGGGCGATACGCAGTATTTT. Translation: CARSGTRGDTQYF.

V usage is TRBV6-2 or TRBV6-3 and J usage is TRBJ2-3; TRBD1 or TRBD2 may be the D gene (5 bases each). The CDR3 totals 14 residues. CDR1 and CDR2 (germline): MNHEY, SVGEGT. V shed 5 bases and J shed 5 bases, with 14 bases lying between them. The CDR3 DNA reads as TGTGCCAGCAGTCGCTTTCGGGGCCTAGATACGCAGTATTTT. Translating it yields CASSRFRGLDTQYF.

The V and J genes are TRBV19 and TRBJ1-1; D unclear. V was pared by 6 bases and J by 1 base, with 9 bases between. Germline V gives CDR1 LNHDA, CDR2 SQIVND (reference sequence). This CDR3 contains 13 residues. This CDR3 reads CASRQSKNTEAFF. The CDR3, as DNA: TGTGCCAGTAGGCAAAGCAAGAACACTGAAGCTTTCTTT.

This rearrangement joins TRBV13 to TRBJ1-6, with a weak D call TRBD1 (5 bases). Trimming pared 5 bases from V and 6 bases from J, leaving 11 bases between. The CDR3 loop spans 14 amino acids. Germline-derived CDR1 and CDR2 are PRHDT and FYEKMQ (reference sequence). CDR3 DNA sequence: TGTGCCAGCAGCGGTGGGGGTTCTAATTCACCCCTCCACTTT. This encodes CASSGGGSNSPLHF.

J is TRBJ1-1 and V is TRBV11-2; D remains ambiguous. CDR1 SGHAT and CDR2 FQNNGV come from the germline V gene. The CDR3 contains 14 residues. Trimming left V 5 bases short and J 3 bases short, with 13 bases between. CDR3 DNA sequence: TGTGCCAGCAGCCCGCTGGACCGGTACACTGAAGCTTTCTTT. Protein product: CASSPLDRYTEAFF.

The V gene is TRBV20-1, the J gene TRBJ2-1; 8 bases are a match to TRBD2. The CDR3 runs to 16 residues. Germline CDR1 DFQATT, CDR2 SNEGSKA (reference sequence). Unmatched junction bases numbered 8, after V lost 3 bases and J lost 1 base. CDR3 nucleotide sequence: TGCAGTGCTAGCGGAGATAGCGGGGCTTCCTACAATGAGCAGTTCTTC. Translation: CSASGDSGASYNEQFF.

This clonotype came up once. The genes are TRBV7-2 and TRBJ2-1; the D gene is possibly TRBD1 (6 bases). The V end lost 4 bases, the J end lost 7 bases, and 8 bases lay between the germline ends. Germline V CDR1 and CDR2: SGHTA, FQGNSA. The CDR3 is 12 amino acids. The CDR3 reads CASSWTVNEQFF. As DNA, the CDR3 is TGTGCCAGCAGCTGGACAGTAAATGAGCAGTTCTTC.

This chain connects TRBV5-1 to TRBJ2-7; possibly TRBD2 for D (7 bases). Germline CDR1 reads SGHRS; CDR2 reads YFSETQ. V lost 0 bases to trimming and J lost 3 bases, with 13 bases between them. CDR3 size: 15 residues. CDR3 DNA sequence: TGCGCCAGCAGCTTGGTGGCGGGGGCCATCTACGAGCAGTACTTC. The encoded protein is CASSLVAGAIYEQYF.

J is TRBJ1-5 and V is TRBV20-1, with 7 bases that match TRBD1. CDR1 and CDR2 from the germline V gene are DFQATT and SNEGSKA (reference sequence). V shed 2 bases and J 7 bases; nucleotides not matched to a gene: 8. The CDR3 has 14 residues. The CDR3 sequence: CSARSPGDSQPQHF. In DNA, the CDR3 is TGCAGTGCTAGATCCCCAGGGGACAGCCAGCCCCAGCATTTT.

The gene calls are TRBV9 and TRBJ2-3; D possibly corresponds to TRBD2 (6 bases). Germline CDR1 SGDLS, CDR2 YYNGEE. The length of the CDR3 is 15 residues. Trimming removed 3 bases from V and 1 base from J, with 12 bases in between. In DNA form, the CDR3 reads TGTGCCAGCAGCGGACGGGACTCGGGCACAGATACGCAGTATTTT. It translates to CASSGRDSGTDTQYF. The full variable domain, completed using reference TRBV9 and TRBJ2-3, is DSGVTQTPKHLITATGQRVTLRCSPRSGDLSVYWYQQSLDQGLQFLIQYYNGEERAKGNILERFSAQQFPDLHSELNLSSLELGDSALYFCASSGRDSGTDTQYFGPGTRLTVL.

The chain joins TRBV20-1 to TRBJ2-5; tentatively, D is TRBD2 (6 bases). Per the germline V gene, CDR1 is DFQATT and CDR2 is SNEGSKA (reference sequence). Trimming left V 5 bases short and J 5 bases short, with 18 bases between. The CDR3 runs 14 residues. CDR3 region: CSAADTEGGETQYF. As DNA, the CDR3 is TGCAGTGCTGCCGACACGGAGGGCGGGGAGACCCAGTACTTC.

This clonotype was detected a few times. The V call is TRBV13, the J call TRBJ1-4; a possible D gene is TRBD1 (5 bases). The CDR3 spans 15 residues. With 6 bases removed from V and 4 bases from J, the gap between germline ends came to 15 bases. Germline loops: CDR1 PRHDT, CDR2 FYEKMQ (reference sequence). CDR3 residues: CASSQVGGINEKLFF. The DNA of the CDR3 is TGTGCCAGCAGTCAAGTCGGGGGAATTAATGAAAAACTGTTTTTT.

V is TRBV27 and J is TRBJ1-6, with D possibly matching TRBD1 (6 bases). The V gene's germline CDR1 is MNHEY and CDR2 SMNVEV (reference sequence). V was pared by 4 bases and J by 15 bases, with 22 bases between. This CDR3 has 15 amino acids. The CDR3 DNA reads TGTGCCAGCAGTTCGGGGATCGACAGGCCCGAAGGCCTCCACTTT. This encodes CASSSGIDRPEGLHF.

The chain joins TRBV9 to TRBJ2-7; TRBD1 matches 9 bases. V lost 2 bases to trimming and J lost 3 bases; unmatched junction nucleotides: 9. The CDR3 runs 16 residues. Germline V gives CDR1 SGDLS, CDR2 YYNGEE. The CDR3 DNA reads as TGTGCCAGCAGCGTGGATGCCGGGACAGGGATCTACGAGCAGTACTTC. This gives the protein CASSVDAGTGIYEQYF.

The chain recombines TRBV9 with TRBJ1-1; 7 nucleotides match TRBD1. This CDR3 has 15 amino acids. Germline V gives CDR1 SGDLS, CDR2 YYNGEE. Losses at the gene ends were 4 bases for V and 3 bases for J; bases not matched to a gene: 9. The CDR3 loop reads CASSPDGTAYTEAFF. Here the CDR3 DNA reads TGTGCCAGCAGCCCCGATGGGACAGCATACACTGAAGCTTTCTTT.

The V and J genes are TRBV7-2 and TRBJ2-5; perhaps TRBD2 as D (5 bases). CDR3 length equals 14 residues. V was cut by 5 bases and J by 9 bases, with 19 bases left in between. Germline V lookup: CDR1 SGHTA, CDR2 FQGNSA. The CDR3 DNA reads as TGTGCCAGCAGCCGGAGTGGGGAGCTCGGGGCCCAGTACTTC. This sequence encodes CASSRSGELGAQYF.

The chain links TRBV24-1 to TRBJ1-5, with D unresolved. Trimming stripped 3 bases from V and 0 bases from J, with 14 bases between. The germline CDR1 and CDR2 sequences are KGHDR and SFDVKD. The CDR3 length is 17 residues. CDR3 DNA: TGTGCCACCAGTGATCTAGGAGCTCGGGATAGCAATCAGCCCCAGCATTTT. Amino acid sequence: CATSDLGARDSNQPQHF.

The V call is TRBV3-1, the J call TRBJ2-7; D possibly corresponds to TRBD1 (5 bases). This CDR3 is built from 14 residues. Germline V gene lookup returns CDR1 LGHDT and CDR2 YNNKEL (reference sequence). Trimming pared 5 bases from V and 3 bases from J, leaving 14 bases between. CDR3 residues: CASSTGQGSYEQYF. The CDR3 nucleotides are TGTGCCAGCAGCACCGGTCAGGGTAGCTACGAGCAGTACTTC.

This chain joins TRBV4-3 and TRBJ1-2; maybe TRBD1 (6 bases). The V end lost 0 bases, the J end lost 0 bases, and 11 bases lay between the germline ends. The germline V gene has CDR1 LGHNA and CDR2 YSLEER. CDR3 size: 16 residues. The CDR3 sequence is CASSQERGVANYGYTF. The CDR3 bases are TGCGCCAGCAGCCAAGAAAGGGGGGTAGCTAACTATGGCTACACCTTC.

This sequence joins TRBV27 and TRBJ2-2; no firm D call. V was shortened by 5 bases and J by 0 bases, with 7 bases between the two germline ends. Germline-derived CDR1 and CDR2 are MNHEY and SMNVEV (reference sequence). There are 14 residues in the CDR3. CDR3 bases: TGTGCCAGCAGTGGCGGACCGAACACCGGGGAGCTGTTTTTT. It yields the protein CASSGGPNTGELFF.

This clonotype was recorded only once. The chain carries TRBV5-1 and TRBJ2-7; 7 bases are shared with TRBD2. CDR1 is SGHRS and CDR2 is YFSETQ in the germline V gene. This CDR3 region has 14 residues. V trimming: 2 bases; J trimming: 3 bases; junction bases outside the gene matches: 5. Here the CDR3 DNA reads TGCGCCAGCAGCTTTGGACTAGTGGACTACGAGCAGTACTTC. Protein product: CASSFGLVDYEQYF.

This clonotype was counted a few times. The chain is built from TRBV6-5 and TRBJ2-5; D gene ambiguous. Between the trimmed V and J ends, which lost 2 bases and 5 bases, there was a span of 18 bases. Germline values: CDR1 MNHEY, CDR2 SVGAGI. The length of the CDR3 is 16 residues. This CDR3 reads CASSYDSSRMTETQYF. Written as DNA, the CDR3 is TGTGCCAGCAGTTACGATAGTAGTAGAATGACCGAGACCCAGTACTTC.

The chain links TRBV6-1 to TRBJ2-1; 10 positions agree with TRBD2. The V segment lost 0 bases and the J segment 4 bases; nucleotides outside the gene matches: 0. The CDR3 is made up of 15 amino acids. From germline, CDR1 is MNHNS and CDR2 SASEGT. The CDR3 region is CASSEAAGGYNEQFF. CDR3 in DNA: TGTGCCAGCAGTGAAGCAGCGGGGGGGTACAATGAGCAGTTCTTC.

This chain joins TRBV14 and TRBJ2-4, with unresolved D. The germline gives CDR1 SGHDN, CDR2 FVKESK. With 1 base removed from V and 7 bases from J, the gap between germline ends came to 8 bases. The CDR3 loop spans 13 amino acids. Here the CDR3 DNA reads TGTGCCAGCAGCCAAGGCTGGGGTAACATTCAGTACTTC. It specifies CASSQGWGNIQYF.

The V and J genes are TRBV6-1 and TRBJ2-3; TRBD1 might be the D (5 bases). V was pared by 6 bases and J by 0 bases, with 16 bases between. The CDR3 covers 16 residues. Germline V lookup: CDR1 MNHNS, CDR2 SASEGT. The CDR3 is CASSPDRLYSTDTQYF. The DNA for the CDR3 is TGTGCCAGCAGCCCCGACAGACTCTACAGCACAGATACGCAGTATTTT.

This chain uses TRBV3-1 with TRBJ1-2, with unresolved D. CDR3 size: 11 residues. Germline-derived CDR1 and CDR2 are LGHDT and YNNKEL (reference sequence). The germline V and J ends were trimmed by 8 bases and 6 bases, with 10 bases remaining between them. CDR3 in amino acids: CASPWTDGYTF. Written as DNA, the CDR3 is TGTGCCAGCCCGTGGACCGATGGCTACACCTTC.

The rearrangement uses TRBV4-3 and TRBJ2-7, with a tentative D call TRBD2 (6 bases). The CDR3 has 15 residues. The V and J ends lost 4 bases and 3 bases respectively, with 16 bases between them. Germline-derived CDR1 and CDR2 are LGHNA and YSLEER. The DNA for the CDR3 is TGCGCCAGCAGCCCGGAGCGGGCCCCCAACTACGAGCAGTACTTC. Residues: CASSPERAPNYEQYF.